Listed below are T cell receptor beta chains from one sample, sequenced in a study of blood T cell repertoires in COVID-19. Clones were sequenced by immunoSEQ multiplex PCR, and TCRdb holds only the in-frame ones, with some missing. The data show some 190,000 clones, 88% seen once. The source material was peripheral blood. The receptors shown here come from a man in his late teens or twenties with active or convalescent COVID-19. Each CDR3 is given with its conserved first and last residue. The order of the fields is J gene, V gene, CDR3 protein.

j_call: TRBJ1-3; v_call: TRBV3-1/TRBV3-2; cdr3_aa: CASSQDWGQTGNTIYF
j_call: TRBJ2-3; v_call: TRBV5-4; cdr3_aa: CASTGDGTDTQYF
j_call: TRBJ2-7; v_call: TRBV7-2; cdr3_aa: CASSPLGVAGGAYEQYF
j_call: TRBJ2-7; v_call: TRBV11-2; cdr3_aa: CASSFFRTSGEQYF
j_call: TRBJ2-3; v_call: TRBV5-1; cdr3_aa: CASSFDISTDTQYF
j_call: TRBJ2-1; v_call: TRBV27; cdr3_aa: CASIIRTGRENEQFF
j_call: TRBJ1-2; v_call: TRBV7-9; cdr3_aa: CASGRGHGYTF
j_call: TRBJ1-5; v_call: TRBV7-9; cdr3_aa: CASSPSGNNQPQHF
j_call: TRBJ1-3; v_call: TRBV30; cdr3_aa: CAWTGTDSSGNTIYF
j_call: TRBJ2-5; v_call: TRBV6-6; cdr3_aa: CASSYRGQGTGETQYF
j_call: TRBJ1-5; v_call: TRBV19; cdr3_aa: CASSIDGETQPQHF
j_call: TRBJ1-1; v_call: TRBV7-9; cdr3_aa: CASTLSLGADTEAFF
j_call: TRBJ1-1; v_call: TRBV6-2/TRBV6-3; cdr3_aa: CASSSQGSQTEAFF
j_call: TRBJ1-3; v_call: TRBV30; cdr3_aa: CAADSSGNTIYF
j_call: TRBJ1-2; v_call: TRBV14; cdr3_aa: CASSQGAGGGTNYGYTF
j_call: TRBJ1-5; v_call: TRBV4-1; cdr3_aa: CASSSDRGIGQPQHF
j_call: TRBJ2-2; v_call: TRBV6-4; cdr3_aa: CASSKAGEGTGELFF
j_call: TRBJ2-1; v_call: TRBV4-2; cdr3_aa: CASSQVTSGGILDEQFF
j_call: TRBJ2-4; v_call: TRBV5-1; cdr3_aa: CASSLVTAQNIQYF
j_call: TRBJ2-7; v_call: TRBV29-1; cdr3_aa: CSVVLNEGQYF
j_call: TRBJ2-7; v_call: TRBV27; cdr3_aa: CASSMGLADYEQYF
j_call: TRBJ2-5; v_call: TRBV4-3; cdr3_aa: CASSQDGGETQYF
j_call: TRBJ2-3; v_call: TRBV15; cdr3_aa: CATSRDNGLAGSDTQYF
j_call: TRBJ1-5; v_call: TRBV30; cdr3_aa: CAWSPQGTRNQPQHF